The 24 T cell receptor beta chains reported below all come from one sample, sequenced in a study of blood T cells in healthy people across ages. The authors ran a second PCR of roughly 7 to 11 cycles using a sample-barcoded 5' primer and a J-beta primer mix. One entry per CDR3 protein, called by TCRdb with MiXCR from the 5' RACE reads. This sample has about 970,000 distinct CDR3 sequences, with 51% found just once. Sequencing used blood. These receptors were obtained from a woman aged 60-75 years in good health.

This clonotype has more than one count but fewer than ten. CDR3 nucleotide sequence: TGTGCCGCGCGGGTAGGCGACGTCGGGGAGCTGTTTTTT. It specifies CAARVGDVGELFF. The V call is TRBV7-7, the J call TRBJ2-2, with a possible D match to TRBD2 (5 bases). Germline V gene data show CDR1 as SSHAT and CDR2 as FNYEAQ (reference sequence). With 11 bases removed from V and 7 bases from J, the gap between germline ends came to 17 bases. This CDR3 region has 13 residues.

The rearrangement joins TRBV4-1 to TRBJ2-3; no definite D call. The germline CDR1 and CDR2 sequences are MGHRA and YSYEKL. There are 15 residues in the CDR3. With 0 bases removed from V and 6 bases from J, the gap between germline ends came to 13 bases. This CDR3 is CASSQDHGVGDTQYF. In nucleotides, the CDR3 is TGCGCCAGCAGCCAAGATCATGGGGTAGGGGATACGCAGTATTTT.

This rearrangement joins TRBV5-6 to TRBJ2-1; 8 positions agree with TRBD1. The V and J ends lost 3 bases and 4 bases, in that order; junction bases with no gene match: 12. The CDR3 has 17 residues. The germline gives CDR1 SGHDT, CDR2 YYEEEE. The CDR3 spells CASSSRGPVIPYNEQFF. CDR3 sequence (DNA): TGTGCCAGCAGCTCCAGGGGGCCTGTCATCCCATACAATGAGCAGTTCTTC.

This chain joins TRBV4-1 and TRBJ2-5, with TRBD1 matching 9 bases. This CDR3 has 15 amino acids. The germline V gene has CDR1 MGHRA and CDR2 YSYEKL. J lost 5 bases, V lost 3 bases, and 7 bases had no gene match. This chain's CDR3 is CASSHSGGTGETQYF. CDR3 in DNA: TGCGCCAGCAGCCATTCCGGTGGGACAGGGGAGACCCAGTACTTC.

V is TRBV21-1 and J is TRBJ2-5; TRBD1 is the table's D call, not checked against the DNA. TRBV21-1 is marked as a pseudogene. The CDR3 is 15 amino acids. The CDR3 DNA reads as TGTGCCAGCAGCAATATCTGGGGGCCACTAGAGACCCAGTACTTC. The encoded protein is CASSNIWGPLETQYF.

This clonotype appeared a few times. CDR3 loop: CASSQTRDRVRSSGANVLTF. DNA of the CDR3: TGTGCCAGCAGCCAAACCCGAGACAGGGTCCGAAGCTCTGGGGCCAACGTCCTGACTTTC. The rearrangement joins TRBV4-2 to TRBJ2-6; 7 positions agree with TRBD1. CDR3 length equals 20 residues. Germline loops: CDR1 LGHNA, CDR2 YNFKEQ. Trimming removed 2 bases from V and 0 bases from J; junction bases left unmatched: 13.

The J gene is TRBJ2-7, the V gene TRBV12-3 or TRBV12-4; 7 bases agree with TRBD1. The CDR3 has 15 amino acids. After removal of 5 bases from V and 2 bases from J, the junction contained 9 bases not matched to a gene. In DNA form, the CDR3 reads TGTGCCAGCAGTGCCGGGGACAGTTGGACCTACGAGCAGTACTTC. Residues: CASSAGDSWTYEQYF.

The chain's CDR3 is CASSQGLAGNLGETQYF. The CDR3, as DNA: TGCGCCAGCAGCCAAGGACTAGCGGGAAACCTAGGAGAGACCCAGTACTTC. The chain joins TRBV4-1 to TRBJ2-5; 11 positions agree with TRBD2. With 1 base clipped from V and 4 bases from J, the junction kept 8 bases outside the gene matches. The CDR3 runs 17 residues. Germline-derived CDR1 and CDR2 are MGHRA and YSYEKL.

The chain couples TRBV28 to TRBJ2-3, with D perhaps TRBD2 (5 bases). Germline CDR1 MDHEN, CDR2 SYDVKM. The CDR3 loop spans 15 amino acids. Deletions cut 5 bases from V and 7 bases from J, with 19 bases between. The CDR3 coding sequence is TGTGCCAGCAGTCTATCGGGTCTAGCACTTTATACGCAGTATTTT. Its protein product is CASSLSGLALYTQYF. Together with reference TRBV28 and TRBJ2-3, the CDR3 gives the full variable domain: DVKVTQSSRYLVKRTGEKVFLECVQDMDHENMFWYRQDPGLGLRLIYFSYDVKMKEKGDIPEGYSVSREKKERFSLILESASTNQTSMYLCASSLSGLALYTQYFGPGTRLTVL.

The chain employs TRBV10-3 and TRBJ2-1; D is unresolved. Germline CDR1 reads ENHRY; CDR2 reads SYGVKD. Trimming cost V 0 bases and J 9 bases, with 6 bases left between them. The CDR3 is made up of 12 amino acids. Here the CDR3 reads CAISESRFEQFF. CDR3 in DNA: TGTGCCATCAGTGAGTCCAGGTTTGAGCAGTTCTTC.

This clonotype occurred a few times. The chain combines TRBV5-6 with TRBJ2-3, with D perhaps matching TRBD2 (6 bases). CDR1 and CDR2 (germline): SGHDT, YYEEEE. The length of the CDR3 is 14 residues. Trimming pared 2 bases from V and 6 bases from J, leaving 13 bases between. The CDR3 DNA reads as TGTGCCAGCAGCTTCTTCGGGGCGGGGGATACGCAGTATTTT. It yields the protein CASSFFGAGDTQYF.

J is TRBJ1-2 and V is TRBV4-1, with 7 positions matching TRBD1. V was clipped by 4 bases and J by 8 bases; unmatched bases: 16. The CDR3 runs 16 residues. CDR1 and CDR2 from the germline V gene are MGHRA and YSYEKL. CDR3 in amino acids: CASSPHPHRGDLGYTF. The CDR3 bases are TGCGCCAGCAGCCCGCACCCGCACAGGGGAGATTTAGGCTACACCTTC.

Written as DNA, the CDR3 is TGTGCCAGCTCTCCAGAGACTTATGGCTACACCTTC. It translates to CASSPETYGYTF. The chain is built from TRBV18 and TRBJ1-2, with no clear D. The CDR3 extends over 12 amino acids. Trimming removed 6 bases at V and 5 bases at J, with 10 bases between. Germline CDR1 is KGHSH and CDR2 is LQKENI.

This clonotype was detected ten times or more. The J gene is TRBJ1-2, the V gene TRBV7-2; no clear D. V was cut by 5 bases and J by 0 bases, with 10 bases left in between. Germline lookup yields CDR1 SGHTA and CDR2 FQGNSA. The CDR3 runs to 14 residues. For the CDR3, the DNA is TGTGCCAGCAGCCCACCCGGGGCTAACTATGGCTACACCTTC. Translation: CASSPPGANYGYTF.

The genes are TRBV5-1 and TRBJ2-1, with TRBD2 identical over 8 bases. V was pared by 0 bases and J by 7 bases, with 6 bases of the junction left unmatched. The CDR3 length is 15 residues. Germline CDR1 and CDR2: SGHRS and YFSETQ. DNA of the CDR3: TGCGCCAGCAGCTTGGGCGTAGCGGGAAGGAATGAGCAGTTCTTC. This translates into CASSLGVAGRNEQFF.

V gene TRBV5-1 combines with J gene TRBJ1-2; the D gene is possibly TRBD1 (5 bases). This CDR3 region has 13 residues. Trimming took off 4 bases at V and 10 bases at J, with 17 bases between the two ends. The germline V gene encodes CDR1 SGHRS and CDR2 YFSETQ. The DNA of the CDR3 is TGCGCCAGCAGCCAAGGGACGGACGGCTTCTACACCTTC. Amino acid sequence: CASSQGTDGFYTF.

This sequence joins TRBV4-3 and TRBJ2-1; tentatively, D is TRBD1 (6 bases). Deletions cut 4 bases from V and 6 bases from J, with 13 bases between. The CDR3 totals 14 residues. The germline V gene encodes CDR1 LGHNA and CDR2 YSLEER. CDR3 sequence reads: CASSRQGRVNEQFF. CDR3 DNA: TGCGCCAGCAGCCGTCAGGGGAGAGTCAATGAGCAGTTCTTC.

The DNA of the CDR3 is TGTGCCACCAGCAGAGGTTCTAACTATGGCTACACCTTC. This encodes CATSRGSNYGYTF. The chain links TRBV15 to TRBJ1-2; D is unresolved. Germline V gene data show CDR1 as LNHNV and CDR2 as YYDKDF (reference sequence). The CDR3 extends over 13 amino acids. Deletions cut 1 base from V and 0 bases from J, with 3 bases between.

V and J are TRBV6-5 and TRBJ1-1, with D maybe TRBD1 (5 bases). This CDR3 region has 16 residues. CDR1 and CDR2 (germline): MNHEY, SVGAGI. The germline V and J ends were trimmed by 10 bases and 1 base, with 22 bases remaining between them. The CDR3: CATRWGLSTENTEAFF. CDR3 in DNA: TGTGCCACCCGGTGGGGGTTGAGCACCGAGAACACTGAAGCTTTCTTT.

The chain employs TRBV7-2 and TRBJ2-5; D ambiguous. Trimming pared 3 bases from V and 1 base from J, leaving 6 bases between. The CDR3 has 13 residues. Looked up from germline, CDR1 is SGHTA and CDR2 is FQGNSA. In nucleotides, the CDR3 is TGTGCCAGCAGCTTTAATTTCCAAGAGACCCAGTACTTC. Translating it yields CASSFNFQETQYF.

The V gene is TRBV19, the J gene TRBJ2-3, with D possibly TRBD2 on 6 matching bases. The CDR3 totals 16 residues. Germline-derived CDR1 and CDR2 are LNHDA and SQIVND (reference sequence). The V gene lost 3 bases and the J gene lost 2 bases, with 15 bases spanning the gap. CDR3 nucleotides: TGTGCCAGTAGTATGGGAGGTGGCGGATTCACAGATACGCAGTATTTT. Amino acids: CASSMGGGGFTDTQYF.

This chain connects TRBV5-1 to TRBJ2-1; TRBD2 is a possible D gene (5 bases). The V gene's germline CDR1 is SGHRS and CDR2 YFSETQ. The CDR3 is 16 amino acids. Trimming took off 4 bases at V and 0 bases at J, with 14 bases between the two ends. The CDR3 loop is CASSPPRRSSYNEQFF. The CDR3 DNA sequence: TGCGCCAGCAGCCCCCCGCGGAGGAGCTCCTACAATGAGCAGTTCTTC.

Note on this clonotype: At one boundary the junction diverges from the germline segment, which might be a read error. The chain couples TRBV29-1 to TRBJ2-7; D is possibly TRBD1 (6 bases). CDR1 and CDR2 from the germline V gene are SQVTM and ANQGSEA. The CDR3 sequence is 13 residues long. The CDR3 here is CSASGQPSYGQYF. DNA for the CDR3: TGCAGCGCCTCCGGACAGCCGTCCTACGGGCAGTACTTC.

This clonotype was detected ten times or more. This rearrangement joins TRBV29-1 to TRBJ2-3, with 8 positions matching TRBD2. The V and J ends lost 1 base and 6 bases, in that order; junction bases with no gene match: 9. Germline CDR1 and CDR2: SQVTM and ANQGSEA. There are 15 residues in the CDR3. DNA of the CDR3: TGCAGCGTTGAAGGGGGGCAGCGGGAGCTCGATACGCAGTATTTT. It encodes CSVEGGQRELDTQYF.